These 5 T cell receptor beta chains share one sample of origin, sequenced in a study of blood T cell repertoires in COVID-19. The assay was immunoSEQ multiplex PCR, and TCRdb's table has in-frame clones only and misses some. The table shows fewer than 200,000 clones, with approximately 95% occurring only once. Sequences were obtained from peripheral blood. Every receptor here comes from a woman between 45 and 65 years old with acute or convalescent COVID-19.

V and J are TRBV19 and TRBJ1-1; D is uncertain. The CDR3 length is 13 residues. V gave up 8 bases and J gave up 3 bases, with 13 bases separating them. Germline V lookup: CDR1 LNHDA, CDR2 SQIVND (reference sequence). The CDR3 sequence: CASHHQAHTEAFF. The CDR3 DNA is TGTGCCAGTCACCACCAGGCCCACACTGAAGCTTTCTTT.

V gene TRBV19 combines with J gene TRBJ1-4; D uncertain. Trimming left V 8 bases short and J 1 base short, with 11 bases between. The germline gives CDR1 LNHDA, CDR2 SQIVND (reference sequence). The CDR3 runs to 14 residues. CDR3 sequence (DNA): TGTGCCAGTTCGAGCGTGGGAACTAATGAAAAACTGTTTTTT. This codes for CASSSVGTNEKLFF.

This clone was seen just once. The chain joins TRBV5-1 to TRBJ2-7, with no clear D. Trimming shortened V by 0 bases and J by 0 bases, and 7 bases separated the two germline ends. In germline, CDR1 is SGHRS, CDR2 YFSETQ. The CDR3 runs to 14 residues. The CDR3 bases are TGCGCCAGCAGCTTGGTTTCCCGCTCCTACGAGCAGTACTTC. Encoded protein: CASSLVSRSYEQYF.

J is TRBJ1-2 and V is TRBV2, with 7 bases lining up with TRBD1. CDR3 length: 15 amino acids. V was clipped by 4 bases and J by 8 bases; unmatched bases: 13. In germline, CDR1 is SNHLY, CDR2 FYNNEI. The CDR3: CASSGPVVQGSGYTF. CDR3 nucleotide sequence: TGTGCCAGCAGTGGCCCGGTCGTACAGGGGTCAGGCTACACCTTC.

The DNA for the CDR3 is TGTGCCAGCAGCGCTACCGGGACAGGGGACTATGGCTACACCTTC. It is translated as CASSATGTGDYGYTF. V usage is TRBV9 and J usage is TRBJ1-2; 10 bases match TRBD1. Germline CDR1 SGDLS, CDR2 YYNGEE. The junction had 5 bases not matched to a gene; V was cut back by 3 bases and J by 3 bases. This CDR3 is 15 amino acids long.